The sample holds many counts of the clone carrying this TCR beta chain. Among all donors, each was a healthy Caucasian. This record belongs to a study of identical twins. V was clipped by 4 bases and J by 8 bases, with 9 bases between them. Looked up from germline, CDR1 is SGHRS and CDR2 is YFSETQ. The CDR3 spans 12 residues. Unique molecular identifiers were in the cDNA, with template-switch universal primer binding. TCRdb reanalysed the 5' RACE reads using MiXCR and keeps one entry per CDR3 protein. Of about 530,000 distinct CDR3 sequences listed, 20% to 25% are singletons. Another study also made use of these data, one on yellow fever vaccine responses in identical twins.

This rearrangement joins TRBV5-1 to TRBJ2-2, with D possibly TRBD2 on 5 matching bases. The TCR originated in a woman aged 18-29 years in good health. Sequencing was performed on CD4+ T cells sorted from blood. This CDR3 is CASSLLGGELFF. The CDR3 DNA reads TGCGCCAGCAGCCTACTAGGAGGGGAGCTGTTTTTT.